This T cell receptor beta chain emerged from a study of control samples from healthy donors and cancer patients. Libraries were prepared by immunoSEQ multiplex PCR; TCRdb keeps only in-frame clonotypes and omits some of them. This sample has roughly 120,000 clones, with 91% found just once. CDR3 length: 13 residues. V lost 5 bases, J lost 7 bases, and 12 bases lay in between. The chain combines TRBV12-3 or TRBV12-4 with TRBJ2-1; D gene unclear. This receptor was obtained from a woman aged 18 to 35 in good health. Input material: blood. The CDR3 sequence: CASSPWVRNEQFF. Written as DNA, the CDR3 is TGTGCCAGCAGTCCATGGGTCCGAAATGAGCAGTTCTTC.